This TCR beta chain comes out of a study of blood T cells in healthy people across ages. About this clonotype: The germline gene is not matched at one end of the junction; a read error may be the cause.

CDR1 is SGHAT and CDR2 is FQNNGV in the germline V gene. The CDR3 contains 15 residues. It was with a sample-barcoded 5' primer and a J-beta primer mix that a second PCR of roughly 6 to 12 cycles was run. TCRdb fed the 5' RACE reads into MiXCR, producing one record per CDR3 protein. The table includes about 1.6 million distinct CDR3 sequences, around 36% detected once. The chain recombines TRBV11-2 with TRBJ2-1, with D possibly TRBD2 on 5 matching bases. Material for sequencing was blood. This TCR was recovered from a woman aged 30 to 39 in good health. The CDR3 DNA is TGTACCAGCAGCTTAGTTTCGGGAAAGTCATATGAGCAGTTCTTC. Translating gives CTSSLVSGKSYEQFF.